This TCR beta chain was identified during a study of human T cells and chemical hapten exposure. Study-wide results and caveats: There was no change with DPC sensitization in TCRs above 1 in 1000 frequency.

Germline lookup yields CDR1 SNHLY and CDR2 FYNNEI. V dropped 4 bases and J dropped 3; count of bases not matched to a gene: 11. This CDR3 comprises 16 residues. Via MiXCR, TCRdb re-called the RACE reads, giving one row per CDR3 protein. There are roughly 49,000 distinct CDR3 sequences in the sample; 3.5% to 4.5% occur only once, and about 1.5% lies in the top ten. Time point noted: healthy volunteer bleed at 2 weeks. Whole blood, unfractionated, served as the material for total RNA extraction. Worth noting for this clonotype: The antigen remains unidentified.

V and J are TRBV2 and TRBJ2-7, with 8 bases matching TRBD2. This TCR was sampled from a female donor in good health. Some clones in this sample may be carry-over from other donors' samples. Sequenced input: whole blood. The DNA of the CDR3 is TGTGCCAGCAGTGGTGTTTTAGCGGGGACCTTCTACGAGCAGTACTTC. Its protein product is CASSGVLAGTFYEQYF.